The rows below give T cell receptor beta chains drawn from one sample of a study of cytomegalovirus exposure and HLA in healthy donors. The method was immunoSEQ multiplex PCR; TCRdb's version includes in-frame clones alone and lacks a portion of them. This listing includes under 70,000 clones. The sample taken for sequencing was PBMCs. These TCRs come from a woman aged 18-29 years in good health and CMV-seronegative. CDR3s include the opening cysteine and the closing phenylalanine or tryptophan. A D gene is named only where the DNA matches it firmly.

TRBV13	TRBJ1-5	NA	TGTGCCAGCAGCTCCGGACAAGTAGTAGGTCAGCCCCAGCATTTT	CASSSGQVVGQPQHF
TRBV10-3	TRBJ1-1	TRBD1	TGTGCCATCATGGGATCCCAGGGGGAGAACACTGAAGCTTTCTTT	CAIMGSQGENTEAFF
TRBV2	TRBJ1-2	NA	TGTGCCAGCAGTGAAGGCGGCTTCTATGGCTACACCTTC	CASSEGGFYGYTF
TRBV6-6	TRBJ1-5	NA	TGTGCCAGCAGTTACTCGGGCGGGGGGACTCAGCCCCAGCATTTT	CASSYSGGGTQPQHF
TRBV6-1	TRBJ1-2	TRBD1	TGTGCCAGCAGGCCAAGGGGGCTCTATGGCTACACCTTC	CASRPRGLYGYTF
TRBV5-1	TRBJ1-2	NA	TGCGCCAGCAGCCGCCCAGTTTCCGGGGAAGTAGACTATGGCTACACCTTC	CASSRPVSGEVDYGYTF
TRBV29-1	TRBJ2-5	NA	TGCAGCGTTGACGAGCTCAGTAGACCGGGGGAGACCCAGTACTTC	CSVDELSRPGETQYF
TRBV20-1	TRBJ1-2	NA	TGCAGTGCTATCTACTATGGCTACACCTTC	CSAIYYGYTF
TRBV4-2	TRBJ1-4	NA	TGTGCCAGCAGCCAAGGCGGAGGGGCAAGTGAAAAACTGTTTTTT	CASSQGGGASEKLFF
TRBV28	TRBJ1-2	NA	TGTGCCAGCAGTTTATCGGGTTGGGGCTACACCTTC	CASSLSGWGYTF
TRBV6-1	TRBJ2-3	NA	TGTGCCAGCAGGGTTGGGGCTAGCGAACCAGATACGCAGTATTTT	CASRVGASEPDTQYF
TRBV4-1	TRBJ1-1	NA	TGCGCCAGCAGCCAAGATACAGGGTATTTAGGTGAAGCTTTCTTT	CASSQDTGYLGEAFF
TRBV5-4	TRBJ2-7	TRBD1	TGTGCCAGCAGCTCAGAGGGGGCGCGGACCTCGCAGCAGTACTTC	CASSSEGARTSQQYF
TRBV9	TRBJ1-2	NA	TGTGCCAGCAGCGTAGTGTACACCGGGGGCTATGGCTACACCTTC	CASSVVYTGGYGYTF
TRBV7-9	TRBJ2-1	NA	TGTGCCAGCAGCCATGGGCCGTCACAACACAATGAGCAGTTCTTC	CASSHGPSQHNEQFF
TRBV19	TRBJ2-6	NA	TGTGCCAGTAGTACCAAAGCCAGGAGGTACTCTGGGGCCAACGTCCTGACTTTC	CASSTKARRYSGANVLTF
TRBV7-9	TRBJ1-4	NA	TGTGCCAGCAGCGCCCTCGGGGGTTGGCGGGAAAAACTGTTTTTT	CASSALGGWREKLFF
TRBV7-2	TRBJ2-3	NA	TGTGCCAGCAGCTTATCCGTAGATACGCAGTATTTT	CASSLSVDTQYF
TRBV6-4	TRBJ1-2	TRBD1	TGTGCCAGCAGCCCCCAGATGGACAGGGCTAGCTATGGCTACACCTTC	CASSPQMDRASYGYTF
TRBV5-1	TRBJ2-1	TRBD2	TGCGCCAGCAGCTTGGGACTAGCGGTCGTATACAATGAGCAGTTCTTC	CASSLGLAVVYNEQFF
TRBV4-2	TRBJ2-3	NA	TGTGCCAGCAGCCAAGACAGTTACCTAGCTGCGTATTTT	CASSQDSYLAAYF
TRBV29-1	TRBJ2-1	NA	TGCAGCGTTGAAGTTGAACAGGCGCTTGGAGGGGAGCAGTTCTTC	CSVEVEQALGGEQFF
TRBV19	TRBJ2-5	NA	TGTGCCAGTAGTATTGGCCAGGGGTTGGTCGGGACCCAGTACTTC	CASSIGQGLVGTQYF
TRBV6-1	TRBJ1-1	TRBD1	TGTGCCACCCAATTGACAGGGATTGGGAACACTGAAGCTTTCTTT	CATQLTGIGNTEAFF
TRBV6-5	TRBJ1-1	TRBD1	TGTGCCAGCAGTTACGGCCAGGGGGCTCAAGCTTTCTTT	CASSYGQGAQAFF
TRBV20-1	TRBJ1-2	NA	TGCAGTGCCGCCACAACAGGGTACTACACCTTC	CSAATTGYYTF
TRBV5-1	TRBJ2-3	TRBD1	TGCGCCAGCCAAACCGGGACAGGGAACACAGATACGCAGTATTTT	CASQTGTGNTDTQYF
TRBV7-2	TRBJ1-5	NA	TGTGCCAGCAGCCCATACCCCAGGGTCGGTCAGCCCCAGCATTTT	CASSPYPRVGQPQHF
TRBV7-6	TRBJ1-6	NA	TGTGCCAGCAGCCCCGGGACGGGAGATAATTCACCCCTCCACTTT	CASSPGTGDNSPLHF
TRBV27	TRBJ1-6	TRBD1	TGTGCCAGCAGTGAGGGGGCAGGGGGTTCACCCCTCCACTTT	CASSEGAGGSPLHF
TRBV10-3	TRBJ2-7	TRBD2	TGTGCCATCGGACTAGCGGGAACCTACGAGCAGTACTTC	CAIGLAGTYEQYF
TRBV7-7	TRBJ2-7	TRBD1	TGTGCTAGCAGCCCTAGCTGGGACAGAGCCTACGAGCAGTACTTC	CASSPSWDRAYEQYF
TRBV21-1	TRBJ2-1	NA	TGTGCCAGCAGCAAAGACAACGGGACAAACTCCTACAATGAGCAGTTCTTC	CASSKDNGTNSYNEQFF
TRBV4-2	TRBJ2-7	TRBD2	TGTGCCAGCAGCCAAGAATACCTTACTAGCGGGAGCGCCTACGAGCAGTACTTC	CASSQEYLTSGSAYEQYF
TRBV28	TRBJ1-1	NA	TGTGCCAGCAGTTTGCCGATGGCGAACACTGAAGCTTTCTTT	CASSLPMANTEAFF
TRBV6-1	TRBJ2-1	NA	TGTGCCAGCAGCGAACTCGCTTGGCAGGACTCCTACAATGAGCAGTTCTTC	CASSELAWQDSYNEQFF
TRBV5-5	TRBJ1-4	TRBD1	TGTGCCAGCAGCTGGGGTCCAGGGGGAAGGGTTGAAAAACTGTTTTTT	CASSWGPGGRVEKLFF
TRBV15	TRBJ1-5	TRBD1	TGTGCCACCAGCAGAGATTGGACAGGGGGAGGCAATCAGCCCCAGCATTTT	CATSRDWTGGGNQPQHF
TRBV29-1	TRBJ2-3	NA	TGCAGCGGGTCAATCGAGGCAGATACGCAGTATTTT	CSGSIEADTQYF
TRBV6-5	TRBJ1-1	NA	TGTGCCAGCAGTTACTCGCCCGACAGTGTCGCTGAAGCTTTCTTT	CASSYSPDSVAEAFF
TRBV4-1	TRBJ1-4	NA	TGCGCCAGCAGCCAAAGATCGCAGGGTTTTAATGAAAAACTGTTTTTT	CASSQRSQGFNEKLFF
TRBV28	TRBJ1-6	TRBD1	TGTGCCGGCAAGACAGGGTCGACCTATAATTCACCCCTCCACTTT	CAGKTGSTYNSPLHF
TRBV5-4	TRBJ2-2	NA	TGTGCCAGCAGCACGGGGGAGGGGGGTCCAGCGAACACCGGGGAGCTGTTTTTT	CASSTGEGGPANTGELFF
TRBV10-3	TRBJ2-7	TRBD1	TGTGCCATCCGGGACAGGGTGAAAATTTCGCCCTACGAGCAGTACTTC	CAIRDRVKISPYEQYF
TRBV6-5	TRBJ2-3	NA	TGTGCCAGCAGTTACTCGGCGGGCCCGCAGTATTTT	CASSYSAGPQYF
TRBV6-5	TRBJ1-2	NA	TGTGCCAGCACCCAGAACGATAACTATGGCTACACCTTC	CASTQNDNYGYTF
TRBV11-3	TRBJ2-1	NA	TGTGCCAGCAGCTTTCTAGCTTTTTGGTACAATGAGCAGTTCTTC	CASSFLAFWYNEQFF
TRBV5-6	TRBJ1-1	NA	TGTGCCAGCAGCTTGTACACAGCTGAAGCTTTCTTT	CASSLYTAEAFF
TRBV5-1	TRBJ2-1	TRBD2	TGCGCCAGCAGTCCATGGACTAGCGACAACAATGAGCAGTTCTTC	CASSPWTSDNNEQFF
TRBV27	TRBJ2-3	TRBD1	TGTGCCAGCAGTTTAACCCCCCCGGGACAGGCGAGCACAGATACGCAGTATTTT	CASSLTPPGQASTDTQYF
TRBV6-1	TRBJ2-3	NA	TGTGCCAGCAGTGAAGGACTTCAACCAGATACGCAGTATTTT	CASSEGLQPDTQYF
TRBV20-1	TRBJ1-2	NA	TGCAGTGCTAGTCCGGGCTATGGCTACACCTTC	CSASPGYGYTF
TRBV19	TRBJ1-4	TRBD1	TGTGCCAGTAGTAACCCGCAGGGGGCAACTAATGAAAAACTGTTTTTT	CASSNPQGATNEKLFF
TRBV4-1	TRBJ1-1	NA	TGCGCCAGCAGCCAAGGGAGGGGAGGAAACGCTGAAGCTTTCTTT	CASSQGRGGNAEAFF
TRBV5-1	TRBJ2-5	TRBD2	TGCGCCAGCAGCTTGGCCGAGGGACTAGGAGAGACCCAGTACTTC	CASSLAEGLGETQYF
TRBV2	TRBJ2-1	TRBD2	TGTGCCAGCAGGGCGCTAGCGGGGGTGGCTGAGCAGTTCTTC	CASRALAGVAEQFF
TRBV4-2	TRBJ2-7	NA	TGTGCCAGCAGCCCCGCTAGCGCGGCCTACGAGCAGTACTTC	CASSPASAAYEQYF
TRBV6-1	TRBJ2-7	TRBD1	TGTGCCAGCAGTCCGGTCGGACAGGTCCACGAGCAGTACTTC	CASSPVGQVHEQYF
TRBV6-1	TRBJ1-1	TRBD1	TGTGCCAGCAGTTGGGACAGGCACTTCCTGTTT	CASSWDRHFLF
TRBV5-1	TRBJ2-5	TRBD1	TGCGCCAGCAGCGGAACACAGGGGGCTATAACAGAGACCCAGTACTTC	CASSGTQGAITETQYF